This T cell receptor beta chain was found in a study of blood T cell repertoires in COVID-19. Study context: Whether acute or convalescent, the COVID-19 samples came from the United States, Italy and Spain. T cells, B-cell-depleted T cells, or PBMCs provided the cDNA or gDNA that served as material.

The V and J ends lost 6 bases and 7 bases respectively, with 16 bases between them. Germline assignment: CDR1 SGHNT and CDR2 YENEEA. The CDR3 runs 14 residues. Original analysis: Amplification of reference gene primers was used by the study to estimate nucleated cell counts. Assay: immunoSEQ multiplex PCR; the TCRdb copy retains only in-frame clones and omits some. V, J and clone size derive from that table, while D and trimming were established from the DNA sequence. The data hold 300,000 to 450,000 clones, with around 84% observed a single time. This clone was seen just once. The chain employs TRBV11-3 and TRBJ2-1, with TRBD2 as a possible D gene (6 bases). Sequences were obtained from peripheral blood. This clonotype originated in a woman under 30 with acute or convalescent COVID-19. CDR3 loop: CASSSTGLPNEQFF. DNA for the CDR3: TGTGCCAGCAGTTCTACCGGACTACCGAATGAGCAGTTCTTC. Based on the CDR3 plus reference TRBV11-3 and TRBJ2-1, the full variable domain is EAGVVQSPRYKIIEKKQPVAFWCNPISGHNTLYWYLQNLGQGPELLIRYENEEAVDDSQLPKDRFSAERLKGVDSTLKIQPAELGDSAVYLCASSSTGLPNEQFFGPGTRLTVL.